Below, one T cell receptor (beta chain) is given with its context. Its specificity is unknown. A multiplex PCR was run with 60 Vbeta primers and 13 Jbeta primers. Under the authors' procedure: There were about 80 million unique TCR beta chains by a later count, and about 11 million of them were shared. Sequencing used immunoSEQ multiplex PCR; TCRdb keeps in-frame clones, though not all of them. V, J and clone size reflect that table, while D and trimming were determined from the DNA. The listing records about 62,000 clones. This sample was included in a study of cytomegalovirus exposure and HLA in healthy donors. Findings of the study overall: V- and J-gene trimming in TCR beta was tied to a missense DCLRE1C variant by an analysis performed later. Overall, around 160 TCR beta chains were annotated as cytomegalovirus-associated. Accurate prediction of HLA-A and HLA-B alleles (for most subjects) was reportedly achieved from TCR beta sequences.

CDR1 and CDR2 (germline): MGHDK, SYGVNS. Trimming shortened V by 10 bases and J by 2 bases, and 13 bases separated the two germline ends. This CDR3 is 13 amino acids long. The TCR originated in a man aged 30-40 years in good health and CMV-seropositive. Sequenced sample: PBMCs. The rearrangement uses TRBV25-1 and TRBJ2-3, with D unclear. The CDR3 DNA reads TGTGCCACCCTAGACGGCTACACAGATACGCAGTATTTT. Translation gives CATLDGYTDTQYF.